The present T cell receptor beta chain was sequenced within a study of T-cell memory formation after mild COVID-19. About the research overall: For the most part, TCR clusters were specific to one donor.

TCRdb ran MiXCR on the 5' RACE reads and lists one entry per CDR3 protein. The sample has about 110,000 distinct CDR3 sequences; roughly a sixth are singletons. Germline V gene lookup returns CDR1 SGDLS and CDR2 YYNGEE. V was pared by 0 bases and J by 4 bases, with 13 bases between. The CDR3 runs 15 residues. This receptor was obtained from a man younger than 35 who had mild COVID-19 (a few samples of this study predate the infection). Cell type and time point are not known. Sequencing used PBMCs or a T cell subset sorted from them (not recorded which). This chain joins TRBV9 and TRBJ2-5, with D perhaps matching TRBD2 (7 bases). As DNA, the CDR3 is TGTGCCAGCAGCGTAGGTGCGGGGGCCCCAGAGACCCAGTACTTC. Its translation: CASSVGAGAPETQYF.